This TCR beta chain was captured by sequencing in a study of cytomegalovirus exposure and HLA in healthy donors. Study-wide results and caveats: Among TCR beta chains, those listed as cytomegalovirus-associated numbered around 180. A later look showed TCR association rates differing by HLA locus, highest for DRB1 and lowest for HLA-C.

Note on this clone: Its antigen is undetermined.

The J segment lost 3 bases and the V segment lost 2 bases, leaving 8 bases of the junction unmatched. CDR3 length equals 16 residues. Germline-derived CDR1 and CDR2 are LGHNA and YNFKEQ. The PCR contained 60 Vbeta and 13 Jbeta primers. The data were produced by immunoSEQ multiplex PCR, yet TCRdb's version contains in-frame clones alone and is incomplete. The profile shows under 250,000 clones, about 80% of them singletons. The sequenced material came from PBMCs. The chain recombines TRBV4-2 with TRBJ1-1; TRBD1 agrees at 8 bases. The TCR was taken from a male donor in good health and CMV-seronegative. The chain's CDR3 is CASSQPDRAVDTEAFF. The CDR3, as DNA: TGTGCCAGCAGCCAACCGGACAGGGCGGTCGACACTGAAGCTTTCTTT.